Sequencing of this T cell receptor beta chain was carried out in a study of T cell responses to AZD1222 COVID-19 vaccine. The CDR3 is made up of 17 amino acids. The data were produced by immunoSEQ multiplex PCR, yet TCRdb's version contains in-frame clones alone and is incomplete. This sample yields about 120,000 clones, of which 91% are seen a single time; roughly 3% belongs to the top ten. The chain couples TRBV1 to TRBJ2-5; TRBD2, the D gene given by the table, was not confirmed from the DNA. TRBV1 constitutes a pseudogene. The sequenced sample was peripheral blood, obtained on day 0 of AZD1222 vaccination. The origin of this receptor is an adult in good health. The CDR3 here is CTSSQEEAGGPQETQYF. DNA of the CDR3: TGCACCAGCAGCCAAGAAGAAGCGGGAGGGCCGCAGGAGACCCAGTACTTC.